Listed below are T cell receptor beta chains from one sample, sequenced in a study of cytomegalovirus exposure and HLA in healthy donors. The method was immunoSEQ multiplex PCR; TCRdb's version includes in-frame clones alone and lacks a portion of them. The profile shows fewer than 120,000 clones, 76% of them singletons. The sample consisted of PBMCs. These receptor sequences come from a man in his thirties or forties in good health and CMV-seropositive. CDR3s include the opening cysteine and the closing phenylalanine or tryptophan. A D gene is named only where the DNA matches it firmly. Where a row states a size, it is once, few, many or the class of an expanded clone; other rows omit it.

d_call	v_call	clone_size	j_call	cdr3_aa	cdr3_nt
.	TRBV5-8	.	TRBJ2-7	CASILQGRYEQYF	TGTGCCAGCATCCTACAGGGTCGGTACGAGCAGTACTTC
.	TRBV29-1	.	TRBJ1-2	CSVDGGGDGYTF	TGCAGCGTCGACGGGGGAGGGGATGGCTACACCTTC
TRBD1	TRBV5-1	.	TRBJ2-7	CASSLVAGGPYEQYF	TGCGCCAGCAGCTTGGTAGCAGGGGGCCCCTACGAGCAGTACTTC
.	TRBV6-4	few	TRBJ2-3	CASSDSSTSTDTQYF	TGTGCCAGCAGTGACTCCTCGACTAGCACAGATACGCAGTATTTT
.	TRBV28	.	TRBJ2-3	CASSPSSRGTDTQYF	TGTGCCAGCAGTCCCTCGTCCAGGGGCACAGATACGCAGTATTTT
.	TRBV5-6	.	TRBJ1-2	CASSPGINYGYTF	TGTGCCAGCAGCCCGGGGATTAACTATGGCTACACCTTC
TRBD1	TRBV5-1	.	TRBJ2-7	CASSLVPGTGYEQYF	TGCGCCAGCAGCTTGGTCCCGGGGACAGGCTACGAGCAGTACTTC
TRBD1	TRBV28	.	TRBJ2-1	CASSSPVTGANEQFF	TGTGCCAGCAGTTCCCCCGTTACAGGGGCCAATGAGCAGTTCTTC
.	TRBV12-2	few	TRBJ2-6	CASRPVKCTGANVLTF	TGTGCAAGTCGCCCGGTTAAGTGTACTGGGGCCAACGTCCTGACTTTC
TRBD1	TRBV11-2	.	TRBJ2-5	CASGSTGYQETQYF	TGTGCCAGCGGATCGACAGGGTACCAAGAGACCCAGTACTTC
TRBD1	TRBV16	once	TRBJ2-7	CASSPRTGGYEQYF	TGTGCCAGCAGCCCACGGACAGGGGGCTACGAGCAGTACTTC
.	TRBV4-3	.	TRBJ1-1	CASSQEGGLRAEAFF	TGCGCCAGCAGCCAAGAGGGGGGGCTGAGGGCTGAAGCTTTCTTT
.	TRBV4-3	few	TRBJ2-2	CASSQLTGFAGELFF	TGCGCCAGCAGCCAACTAACAGGGTTCGCCGGGGAGCTGTTTTTT
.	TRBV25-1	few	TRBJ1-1	CASRGMNTEAFF	TGTGCCAGCAGGGGCATGAACACTGAAGCTTTCTTT
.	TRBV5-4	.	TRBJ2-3	CASSPRSGSTDTQYF	TGTGCCAGCAGCCCCCGAAGCGGGAGCACAGATACGCAGTATTTT
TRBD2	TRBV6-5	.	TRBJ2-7	CASSLGLAGAPEQYF	TGTGCCAGCAGTTTAGGACTAGCGGGGGCTCCCGAGCAGTACTTC
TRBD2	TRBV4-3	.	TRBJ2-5	CASSPGRGGRETQYF	TGCGCTTCTTCCCCAGGGCGGGGGGGCCGGGAGACCCAGTACTTC
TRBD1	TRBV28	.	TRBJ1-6	CASSFLDRGSSPLHF	TGTGCCAGCAGTTTCTTGGACAGGGGGTCTTCACCCCTCCACTTT
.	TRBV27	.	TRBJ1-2	CASSTQRGTHYGYTF	TGTGCCAGCAGTACCCAAAGGGGGACCCACTATGGCTACACCTTC
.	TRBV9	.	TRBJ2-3	CASSPPPGTDTQYF	TGTGCCAGCAGCCCCCCCCCGGGAACAGATACGCAGTATTTT
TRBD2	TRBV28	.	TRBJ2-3	CASGRSSGGGTSTDTQYF	TGTGCCAGCGGACGATCTAGCGGGGGGGGTACTAGCACAGATACGCAGTATTTT
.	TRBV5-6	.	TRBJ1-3	CASSPDISGNTIYF	TGTGCCAGCAGCCCGGACATCTCTGGAAACACCATATATTTT
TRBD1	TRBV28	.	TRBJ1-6	CASSLLDRENSPLHF	TGTGCCAGCAGTCTCCTCGACAGGGAGAATTCACCCCTCCACTTT
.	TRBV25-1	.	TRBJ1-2	CASSEGAGYGYTF	TGTGCCAGCAGTGAGGGGGCCGGCTATGGCTACACCTTC
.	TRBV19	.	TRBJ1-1	CASSTGLYTEAFF	TGTGCCAGTAGCACCGGACTGTACACTGAAGCTTTCTTT
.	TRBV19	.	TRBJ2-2	CASTPPVGELFF	TGTGCCAGTACCCCACCGGTCGGGGAGCTGTTTTTT
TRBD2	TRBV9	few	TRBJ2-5	CASSPLPTSGSWETQYF	TGTGCCAGCAGCCCCCTCCCGACTAGCGGGAGTTGGGAGACCCAGTACTTC
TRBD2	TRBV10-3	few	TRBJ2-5	CAISSSGGDGIETQYF	TGTGCCATCAGCTCCAGCGGGGGCGACGGGATAGAGACCCAGTACTTC
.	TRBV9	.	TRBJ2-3	CASSVAGGSDTQYF	TGTGCCAGCAGCGTAGCGGGGGGCTCGGATACGCAGTATTTT
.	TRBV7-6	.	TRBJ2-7	CASSPSWGVGEQYF	TGTGCCAGCAGCCCATCCTGGGGGGTAGGCGAGCAGTACTTC
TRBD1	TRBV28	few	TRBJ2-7	CASRGPGTAPYEQYF	TGTGCCAGCAGAGGCCCCGGGACAGCCCCCTACGAGCAGTACTTC
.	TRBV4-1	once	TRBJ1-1	CASSQGEGANTEAFF	TGCGCCAGCAGCCAAGGAGAAGGGGCGAACACTGAAGCTTTCTTT
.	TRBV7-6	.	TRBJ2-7	CASSLGGSGVDEQYF	TGTGCCAGCAGCTTAGGTGGTTCAGGGGTGGACGAGCAGTACTTC
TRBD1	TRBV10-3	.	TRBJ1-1	CASGQGVNTEAFF	TGTGCCAGTGGACAGGGAGTGAACACTGAAGCTTTCTTT
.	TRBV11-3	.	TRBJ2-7	CASSLHQGEQYF	TGTGCCAGCAGCTTACACCAGGGAGAGCAGTACTTC
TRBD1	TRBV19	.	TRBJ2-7	CASSIADRGTYEQYF	TGTGCCAGTAGTATAGCGGACAGGGGAACCTACGAGCAGTACTTC
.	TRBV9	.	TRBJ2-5	CASSVGLQPTQYF	TGTGCCAGCAGCGTAGGCCTACAGCCGACCCAGTACTTC
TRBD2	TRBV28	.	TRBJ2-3	CASSGSHSGGGTDTQYF	TGTGCCAGCAGTGGCTCCCACAGCGGGGGGGGCACAGATACGCAGTATTTT
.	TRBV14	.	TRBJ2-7	CASSPGPGEQYF	TGTGCCAGCAGCCCCGGCCCCGGGGAGCAGTACTTC
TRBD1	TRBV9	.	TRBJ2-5	CASSAYRGPARETQYF	TGTGCCAGCAGCGCTTACAGGGGGCCGGCGAGAGAGACCCAGTACTTC
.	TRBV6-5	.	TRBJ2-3	CASSYRGVLQGDTQYF	TGTGCCAGCAGTTACAGGGGCGTCCTGCAGGGAGATACGCAGTATTTT
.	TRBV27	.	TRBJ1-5	CASRLGGSNQPQHF	TGTGCCAGCAGGCTCGGGGGGAGCAATCAGCCCCAGCATTTT
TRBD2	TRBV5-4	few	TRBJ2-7	CASTNQEAGDYEQYF	TGTGCCAGCACCAATCAGGAAGCGGGGGACTACGAGCAGTACTTC
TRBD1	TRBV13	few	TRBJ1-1	CASSLNGQVTEAFF	TGCGCCAGCAGCCTAAACGGACAGGTCACTGAAGCTTTCTTT
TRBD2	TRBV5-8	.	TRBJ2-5	CASSSGLAGVETQYF	TGTGCCAGCAGCTCGGGACTAGCGGGGGTGGAGACCCAGTACTTC
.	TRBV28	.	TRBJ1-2	CASSLSTQGKDNGYTF	TGTGCCAGCAGTTTATCGACCCAGGGAAAGGACAATGGCTACACCTTC
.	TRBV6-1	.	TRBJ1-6	CAGSDLGDNSPLHF	TGTGCCGGCAGTGATCTGGGAGATAATTCACCCCTCCACTTT
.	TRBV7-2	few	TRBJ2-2	CASSPDKVGGPNTGELFF	TGTGCCAGCAGCCCCGATAAGGTGGGGGGGCCGAACACCGGGGAGCTGTTTTTT
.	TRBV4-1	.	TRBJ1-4	CASSLRIRDIHEKLFF	TGCGCCAGCAGCCTCCGAATCCGGGACATCCATGAAAAACTGTTTTTT
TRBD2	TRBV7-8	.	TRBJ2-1	CASSLEVAGGEQFF	TGTGCCAGCAGCTTAGAAGTAGCGGGGGGTGAGCAGTTCTTC
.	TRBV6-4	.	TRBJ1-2	CASSDLAGNGYTF	TGTGCCAGCAGTGACTTGGCAGGGAATGGCTACACCTTC
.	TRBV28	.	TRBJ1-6	CASSLYSGDLNSPLHF	TGTGCCAGCAGTTTATATTCCGGGGATCTAAATTCACCCCTCCACTTT
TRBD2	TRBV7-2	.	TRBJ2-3	CASSTGTSPDTQYF	TGTGCCAGCAGCACCGGGACTAGCCCGGATACGCAGTATTTT
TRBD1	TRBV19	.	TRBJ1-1	CASHTGTGGLNTEAFF	TGTGCCAGCCACACTGGGACAGGGGGCTTGAACACTGAAGCTTTCTTT
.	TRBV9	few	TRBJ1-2	CASSPGRGGNYGYTF	TGTGCCAGCAGCCCAGGGCGAGGTGGGAACTATGGCTACACCTTC
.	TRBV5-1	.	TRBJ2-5	CASSLGVDRSQETQYF	TGCGCCAGCAGCTTGGGTGTGGACAGATCCCAAGAGACCCAGTACTTC